The clone carrying this T cell receptor beta chain was picked up a small number of times. Its antigen is not known. Expressed TCRB transcripts were sequenced because the entire RNA isolate underwent reverse transcription. Sequenced by immunoSEQ multiplex PCR; TCRdb stores in-frame clones only, minus some. In the table there are 600,000 to 750,000 clones, around 12% of which are singletons. This sample was included in a study of beta chain features in type 1 diabetes. General study findings and limits: Moderate yet significant TCRB CDR3 shortening was seen in Type 1 diabetes patients in all four CD4+ subsets.

Trimming removed 1 base from V and 4 bases from J, with 12 bases in between. This CDR3 comprises 15 residues. Germline CDR1 reads SGHNT; CDR2 reads YYREEE (reference sequence). V gene TRBV5-4 combines with J gene TRBJ2-1; weak D call: TRBD1 (7 bases). The sequenced material came from naive CD4+ T cells from blood. The TCR sequence derives from a man aged 25 to 45 with type 1 diabetes. CDR3 nucleotides: TGTGCCAGCAGCTTGCAACAGGGGAGGTACAATGAGCAGTTCTTC. Translated, it gives CASSLQQGRYNEQFF. Full variable domain (missing parts from reference TRBV5-4 and TRBJ2-1): ETGVTQSPTHLIKTRGQQVTLRCSSQSGHNTVSWYQQALGQGPQFIFQYYREEENGRGNFPPRFSGLQFPNYSSELNVNALELDDSALYLCASSLQQGRYNEQFFGPGTRLTVL.